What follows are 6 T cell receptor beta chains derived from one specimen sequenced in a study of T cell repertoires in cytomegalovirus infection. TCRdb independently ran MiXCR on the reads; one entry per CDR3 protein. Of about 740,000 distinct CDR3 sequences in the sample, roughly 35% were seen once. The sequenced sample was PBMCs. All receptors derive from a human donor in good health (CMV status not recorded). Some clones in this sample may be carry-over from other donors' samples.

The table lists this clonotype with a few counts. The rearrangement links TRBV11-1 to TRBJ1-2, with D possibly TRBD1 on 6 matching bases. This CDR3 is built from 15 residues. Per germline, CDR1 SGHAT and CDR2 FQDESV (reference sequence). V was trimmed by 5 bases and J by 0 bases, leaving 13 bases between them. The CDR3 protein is CASSGRDNANYGYTF. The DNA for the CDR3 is TGTGCCAGCAGCGGACGGGACAACGCTAACTATGGCTACACCTTC. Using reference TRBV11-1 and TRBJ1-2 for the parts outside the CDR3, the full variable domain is EAEVAQSPRYKITEKSQAVAFWCDPISGHATLYWYRQILGQGPELLVQFQDESVVDDSQLPKDRFSAERLKGVDSTLKIQPAELGDSAMYLCASSGRDNANYGYTFGSGTRLTVV.

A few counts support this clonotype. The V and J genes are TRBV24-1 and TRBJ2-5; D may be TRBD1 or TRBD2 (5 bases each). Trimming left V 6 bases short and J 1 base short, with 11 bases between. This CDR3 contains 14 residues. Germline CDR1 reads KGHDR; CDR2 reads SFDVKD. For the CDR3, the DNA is TGTGCCACCAGTCGGGGCGGTACCCAAGAGACCCAGTACTTC. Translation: CATSRGGTQETQYF.

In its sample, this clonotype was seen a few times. CDR3 protein: CATSNAGGNIQYF. The CDR3 DNA sequence: TGTGCCACCAGTAACGCGGGGGGTAACATTCAGTACTTC. The chain is built from TRBV24-1 and TRBJ2-4; 8 bases are shared with TRBD2. The CDR3 consists of 13 residues. CDR1 KGHDR and CDR2 SFDVKD come from the germline V gene. J lost 7 bases, V lost 6 bases, and 4 bases had no gene match.

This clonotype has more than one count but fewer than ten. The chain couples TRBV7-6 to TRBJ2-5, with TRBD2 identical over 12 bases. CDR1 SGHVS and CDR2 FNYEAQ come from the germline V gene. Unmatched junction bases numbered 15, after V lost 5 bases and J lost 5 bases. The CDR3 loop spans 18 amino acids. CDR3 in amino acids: CASSPFSVGLAGRETQYF. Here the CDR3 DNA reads TGTGCCAGCAGCCCCTTCAGCGTGGGACTAGCGGGCCGGGAGACCCAGTACTTC.

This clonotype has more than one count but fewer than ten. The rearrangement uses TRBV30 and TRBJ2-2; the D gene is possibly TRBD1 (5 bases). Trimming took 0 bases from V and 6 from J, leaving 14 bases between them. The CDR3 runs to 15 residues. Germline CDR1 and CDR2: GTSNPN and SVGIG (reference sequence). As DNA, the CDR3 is TGTGCCTGGAGTGTACAAGGGGCGGCGTCCGGGGAGCTGTTTTTT. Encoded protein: CAWSVQGAASGELFF.

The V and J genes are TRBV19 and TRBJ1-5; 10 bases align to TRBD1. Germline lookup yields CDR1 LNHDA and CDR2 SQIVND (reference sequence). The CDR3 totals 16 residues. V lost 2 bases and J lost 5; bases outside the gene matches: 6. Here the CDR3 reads CASSIMRTGGHQPQHF. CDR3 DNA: TGTGCCAGTAGTATAATGCGGACAGGGGGACATCAGCCCCAGCATTTT. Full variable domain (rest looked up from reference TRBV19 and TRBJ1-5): DGGITQSPKYLFRKEGQNVTLSCEQNLNHDAMYWYRQDPGQGLRLIYYSQIVNDFQKGDIAEGYSVSREKKESFPLTVTSAQKNPTAFYLCASSIMRTGGHQPQHFGDGTRLSIL.